This T cell receptor (beta chain) was obtained from a study of early T cells in non-severe SARS-CoV-2 infection. For the study at large: RNA in bulk from unsorted whole blood was sequenced, and chains were unpaired. The study's findings and limits: Private and CD4 specificities were missed by VDJdb matching, skewed to anti-spike CD8.

This clonotype came up a few times. Its antigen is unidentified. This CDR3 spans 15 amino acids. Germline V gene data show CDR1 as SGHTA and CDR2 as FQGNSA. V lost 5 bases, J lost 3 bases, and 7 bases stayed unmatched. Individual cDNA molecules received unique molecular identifiers during library preparation. TCRdb independently ran MiXCR on the 5' RACE reads; one entry per CDR3 protein. The sample has some 40,000 distinct CDR3 sequences; about 6% are singletons. Specimen: whole blood, collected at baseline. This clonotype was obtained from an adult who was a healthcare worker with PCR-confirmed SARS-CoV-2 infection or an uninfected control (not recorded which). The rearrangement uses TRBV7-2 and TRBJ1-5; 7 positions match TRBD1. The CDR3 is CASSREGQFNQPQHF. The CDR3, as DNA: TGTGCCAGCAGCCGTGAGGGACAGTTCAATCAGCCCCAGCATTTT.